Below are 22 T cell receptor beta chains sequenced from a single sample in a study of T cell repertoires in cytomegalovirus infection. TCRdb used MiXCR to reprocess the reads, holding one entry per CDR3 protein. Among under 300,000 distinct CDR3 sequences listed, about 15% were seen once. The sample taken for sequencing was CD8+ T cells from PBMCs. The receptor source for this set is a human donor in good health (CMV status not recorded). Some clones in this sample may be carry-over from other donors' samples.

There are a few counts of this clonotype. The V gene is TRBV6-2 or TRBV6-3, the J gene TRBJ1-1; TRBD1 matches 7 bases. The CDR3 length is 13 residues. With V trimmed by 2 bases and J by 6 bases, 3 bases remained unmatched. CDR1 and CDR2 from the germline V gene are MNHEY and SVGEGT. CDR3 amino acids: CASSYTGVAEAFF. The CDR3 DNA sequence: TGTGCCAGCAGTTACACAGGGGTGGCTGAAGCTTTCTTT.

CDR3 loop: CASSPFTYEQFF. As DNA, the CDR3 is TGTGCCAGCAGCCCATTTACCTATGAGCAGTTCTTC. The chain couples TRBV7-9 to TRBJ2-1; D not resolved. The CDR3 covers 12 residues. CDR1 is SEHNR and CDR2 is FQNEAQ in the germline V gene (reference sequence). V lost 5 bases, J lost 8 bases, and 10 bases lay in between.

The J gene is TRBJ1-5, the V gene TRBV2; D remains ambiguous. In germline, CDR1 is SNHLY, CDR2 FYNNEI. V gave up 10 bases and J gave up 3 bases, with 13 bases separating them. The CDR3 loop spans 13 amino acids. CDR3 loop: CATGKSPNQPQHF. CDR3 coding DNA: TGTGCCACCGGTAAGAGTCCCAATCAGCCCCAGCATTTT. The full variable domain, its missing parts supplied by reference TRBV2 and TRBJ1-5, is EPEVTQTPSHQVTQMGQEVILRCVPISNHLYFYWYRQILGQKVEFLVSFYNNEISEKSEIFDDQFSVERPDGSNFTLKIRSTKLEDSAMYFCATGKSPNQPQHFGDGTRLSIL.

This clonotype occurred many times. The chain links TRBV7-4 to TRBJ1-1; perhaps TRBD1 as D (6 bases). Germline values: CDR1 SGHVT, CDR2 SQSDAQ. CDR3 length: 21 residues. Between the trimmed V and J ends, which lost 0 bases and 0 bases, there was a span of 26 bases. CDR3 protein: CASSLARNEGGVDHLNTEAFF. In DNA form, the CDR3 reads TGTGCCAGCAGCTTAGCCAGGAACGAGGGGGGGGTAGACCATTTGAACACTGAAGCTTTCTTT. Looking up the rest from reference TRBV7-4 and TRBJ1-1 gives the full variable domain: GAGVSQSPRYKVAKRGRDVALRCDSISGHVTLYWYRQTLGQGSEVLTYSQSDAQRDKSGRPSGRFSAERPERSVSTLKIQRTEQGDSAVYLCASSLARNEGGVDHLNTEAFFGQGTRLTVV.

This clonotype was detected only a few times. This chain joins TRBV7-9 and TRBJ1-2, with D uncertain. This CDR3 is built from 13 residues. Germline V gene data show CDR1 as SEHNR and CDR2 as FQNEAQ (reference sequence). Trimming cost V 7 bases and J 4 bases, with 13 bases left between them. CDR3: CASTLGDGYGYTF. The CDR3 bases are TGTGCCAGCACCCTAGGCGACGGCTATGGCTACACCTTC.

This clonotype was recorded at least ten times. This chain connects TRBV7-6 to TRBJ2-1, with 8 bases matching TRBD2. CDR3 length: 19 amino acids. V dropped 6 bases and J dropped 5; count of bases not matched to a gene: 21. Germline assignment: CDR1 SGHVS and CDR2 FNYEAQ. The CDR3 DNA reads TGTGCCAGCAGAAAAATCCTCGGGGGGGCCTACCAGGGACACAATGAGCAGTTCTTC. Its translation is CASRKILGGAYQGHNEQFF.

In its sample, this clonotype was seen a few times. V usage is TRBV5-1 and J usage is TRBJ2-1, with 7 bases aligning to TRBD1. The CDR3 extends over 16 amino acids. The junction had 8 bases not matched to a gene; V was cut back by 0 bases and J by 5 bases. CDR1 and CDR2 from the germline V gene are SGHRS and YFSETQ. DNA of the CDR3: TGCGCCAGCAGCTTGGGGGACAGCCCGCTTCACAATGAGCAGTTCTTC. Translation gives CASSLGDSPLHNEQFF.

This clonotype turned up a few times. The gene calls are TRBV19 and TRBJ2-3, with D perhaps being TRBD1 or TRBD2 (5 bases each). Germline loops: CDR1 LNHDA, CDR2 SQIVND (reference sequence). The CDR3 contains 16 residues. V was pared by 6 bases and J by 1 base, with 17 bases between. The chain's CDR3 is CASSLLGALGTDTQYF. The DNA for the CDR3 is TGTGCCAGTAGCCTACTCGGGGCCTTGGGCACAGATACGCAGTATTTT.

This clonotype has a handful of counts. The V gene is TRBV6-5, the J gene TRBJ2-5, with TRBD2 matching over 11 bases. The CDR3 runs 15 residues. V lost 8 bases and J lost 3; bases outside the gene matches: 8. In germline, CDR1 is MNHEY, CDR2 SVGAGI. The CDR3 DNA is TGTGCCAGCGGATTACTAGCGGGGGCTAAAGAGACCCAGTACTTC. Residues: CASGLLAGAKETQYF.

To note about this clonotype: It may be a read error: a sequence one base away is much more abundant. The rearrangement uses TRBV7-6 and TRBJ2-7; the D gene is possibly TRBD2 (6 bases). Germline V lookup: CDR1 SGHVS, CDR2 FNYEAQ. V lost 5 bases, J lost 2 bases, and 16 bases lay in between. The CDR3 has 15 residues. CDR3 loop: CASSPVGGSTYEQYF. The CDR3 DNA reads as TGTGCCAGCAGCCCTGTGGGGGGTTCCACCTACGAGCAGTACTTC.

V and J are TRBV20-1 and TRBJ2-7, with 10 nucleotides matching TRBD1. The V gene's germline CDR1 is DFQATT and CDR2 SNEGSKA (reference sequence). Unmatched junction bases numbered 8, after V lost 0 bases and J lost 6 bases. The CDR3 runs to 15 residues. The DNA of the CDR3 is TGCAGTGCTAGAGATCGGGGACAGGGGCGGCCCGAGCAGTACTTC. It specifies CSARDRGQGRPEQYF.

This clonotype was observed at least ten times. V gene TRBV4-2 combines with J gene TRBJ1-2; 8 bases match TRBD1. Germline CDR1 is LGHNA and CDR2 is YNFKEQ. The CDR3 sequence is 18 residues long. Trimming cost V 4 bases and J 1 base; bases outside gene matches: 14. The CDR3 DNA is TGTGCCAGCAGCCTAGGAAGTTCCTCGGGACAGGTTAACTATGGCTACACCTTC. As protein: CASSLGSSSGQVNYGYTF.

The chain couples TRBV7-9 to TRBJ2-7; possibly TRBD1 for D (5 bases). Germline V gene sequence: CDR1 SEHNR, CDR2 FQNEAQ (reference sequence). The CDR3 is 12 amino acids. V gave up 5 bases and J gave up 5 bases, with 10 bases separating them. The CDR3 bases are TGTGCCAGCAGCCATCCAGGGAACGAGCAGTACTTC. Protein product: CASSHPGNEQYF. The complete variable domain, with remaining parts taken from reference TRBV7-9 and TRBJ2-7, reads DTGVSQNPRHKITKRGQNVTFRCDPISEHNRLYWYRQTLGQGPEFLTYFQNEAQLEKSRLLSDRFSAERPKGSFSTLEIQRTEQGDSAMYLCASSHPGNEQYFGPGTRLTVT.

This clonotype was counted only a few times. This sequence joins TRBV5-4 and TRBJ1-5; D is perhaps TRBD1 (6 bases). Germline V CDR1 and CDR2: SGHNT, YYREEE (reference sequence). V lost 2 bases to trimming and J lost 4 bases, with 22 bases between them. The CDR3 extends over 18 amino acids. CDR3 residues: CASSFPRPGGRGNQPQHF. The CDR3 DNA reads TGTGCCAGCAGCTTCCCAAGGCCCGGGGGCCGTGGGAATCAGCCCCAGCATTTT.

This clonotype was observed many times. The chain uses TRBV7-2 and TRBJ1-2, with 8 positions matching TRBD1. CDR1 SGHTA and CDR2 FQGNSA come from the germline V gene. The CDR3 has 16 residues. J lost 4 bases, V lost 1 base, and 8 bases had no gene match. The CDR3 nucleotides are TGTGCCAGCAGCTTAGAGCCGGGACAGGAGGCCTATGGCTACACCTTC. Translating it yields CASSLEPGQEAYGYTF.

For this clonotype: A much more abundant neighbour one base away suggests this may be a read error. The final CDR3 position lacks the conserved phenylalanine or tryptophan, pointing to a likely read error. The V gene is TRBV7-1, the J gene TRBJ2-7, with D tentatively TRBD2 (6 bases). TRBV7-1 is given ORF status, its function remaining uncertain. The CDR3 totals 15 residues. The germline V and J ends were trimmed by 5 bases and 2 bases, with 16 bases remaining between them. This CDR3 reads CASSPPTRQTYEQYS. CDR3 nucleotide sequence: TGTGCCAGCAGCCCCCCGACTAGACAGACCTACGAGCAGTACTCC.

This clonotype was counted between two and nine times. The chain employs TRBV28 and TRBJ1-5; TRBD1 is a possible D gene (5 bases). The CDR3 is 18 residues long. CDR1 and CDR2 (germline): MDHEN, SYDVKM. Trimming removed 4 bases at V and 0 bases at J, with 19 bases between. The CDR3 loop reads CASSSRDPLLYSNQPQHF. CDR3 sequence (DNA): TGTGCCAGCAGTTCACGGGACCCCCTACTGTATAGCAATCAGCCCCAGCATTTT.

This clonotype was seen only a few times. The chain combines TRBV6-6 with TRBJ2-5; D is perhaps TRBD1 (5 bases). The germline V gene has CDR1 MNHNY and CDR2 SVGAGI (reference sequence). This CDR3 comprises 17 residues. V was shortened by 2 bases and J by 0 bases, with 16 bases between the two germline ends. DNA for the CDR3: TGTGCCAGCAGTTACCTCGCCGAGACAGAGTACCAAGAGACCCAGTACTTC. It codes for CASSYLAETEYQETQYF.

Comment on this clonotype: Germline and junction disagree at one end, which may indicate a read error. This chain uses TRBV29-1 with TRBJ2-3; D gene uncertain. This CDR3 comprises 15 residues. From germline, CDR1 is SQVTM and CDR2 ANQGSEA. The CDR3 sequence is CSVYRPTRGTVTQYF. Written as DNA, the CDR3 is TGCAGCGTCTACCGACCAACCCGAGGCACAGTTACGCAGTATTTT.

This clonotype was observed a handful of times. The rearrangement joins TRBV10-2 to TRBJ2-7; a weak D match, TRBD1 (6 bases). This CDR3 is built from 12 residues. Trimming cost V 5 bases and J 6 bases, with 11 bases left between them. Germline CDR1 and CDR2: WSHSY and SAAADI. The CDR3 region has the DNA TGCGCCAGCAGTCTAACAGGGTCCGAGCAGTACTTC. It encodes CASSLTGSEQYF.

The J gene is TRBJ2-5, the V gene TRBV20-1, with 9 nucleotides matching TRBD2. The junction had 17 bases not matched to a gene; V was cut back by 3 bases and J by 3 bases. The CDR3 is made up of 18 amino acids. Germline V CDR1 and CDR2: DFQATT, SNEGSKA (reference sequence). The CDR3 is CSASSFGGGDERKETQYF. In nucleotides, the CDR3 is TGCAGTGCTAGTAGCTTTGGCGGGGGGGACGAAAGGAAAGAGACCCAGTACTTC.

There are many counts of this clonotype. The V gene is TRBV7-9, the J gene TRBJ2-1; D assignment may be TRBD1 or TRBD2 (5 bases each). Germline V gene sequence: CDR1 SEHNR, CDR2 FQNEAQ (reference sequence). The CDR3 has 13 residues. Trimming stripped 5 bases from V and 10 bases from J, with 15 bases between. CDR3 sequence (DNA): TGTGCCAGCAGCACTATAAGGGGAGACGAGCAGTTCTTC. Translating it yields CASSTIRGDEQFF.